The clone carrying this T cell receptor (beta chain) was detected ten times or more. Its target is unknown. This sample stems from a study of lung T cells in sarcoidosis with Löfgren's syndrome. About the study: Löfgren's syndrome patients were the main repertoire analysis focus.

A single record per CDR3 protein comes from TCRdb applying MiXCR to the reads. The table shows 50,000 to 65,000 distinct CDR3 sequences, with 21% occurring only once. Broader study findings: TRAV12-1 and TRBV2 were reportedly most expanded in Löfgren's patients. TRAV12-1 preferentially paired with TRBV2, with homologous CDR3s.

V lost 6 bases, J lost 7 bases, and 16 bases lay in between. This CDR3 is 14 amino acids long. CDR1 and CDR2 from the germline V gene are DFQATT and SNEGSKA (reference sequence). This chain links TRBV20-1 with TRBJ1-6; TRBD1 is a possible D gene (5 bases). The TCR comes from a human donor with sarcoidosis (Löfgren's syndrome or another form), or a control subject (not recorded which). Specimen: CD4+ T cells from PBMCs. The chain's CDR3 is CSAAKTEGNSPLHF. The CDR3, as DNA: TGCAGTGCAGCAAAAACAGAGGGGAATTCACCCCTCCACTTT.